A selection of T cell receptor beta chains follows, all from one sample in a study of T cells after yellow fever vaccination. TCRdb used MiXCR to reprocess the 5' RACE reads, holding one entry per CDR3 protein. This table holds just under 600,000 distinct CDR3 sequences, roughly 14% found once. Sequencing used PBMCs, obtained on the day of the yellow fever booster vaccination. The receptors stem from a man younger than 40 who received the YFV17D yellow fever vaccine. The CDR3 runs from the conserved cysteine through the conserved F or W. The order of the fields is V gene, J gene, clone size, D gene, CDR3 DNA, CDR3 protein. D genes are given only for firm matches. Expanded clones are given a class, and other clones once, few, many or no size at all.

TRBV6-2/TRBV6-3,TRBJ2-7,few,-,TGTGCCAGCAGTTACCGAGGAGATCGGTCCACCTACGAGCAGTACTTC,CASSYRGDRSTYEQYF
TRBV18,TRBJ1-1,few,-,TGTGCCAGCTCACCCGGGGTAAGGAACACTGAAGCTTTCTTT,CASSPGVRNTEAFF
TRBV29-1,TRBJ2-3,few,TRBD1,TGCAGCGTTGGAAGGACAGGGCGTGGGGCAGATACGCAGTATTTT,CSVGRTGRGADTQYF
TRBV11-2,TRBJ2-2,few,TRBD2,TGTGCCAGCAGCTTGGCGGGAGTCACCGGGGAGCTGTTTTTT,CASSLAGVTGELFF
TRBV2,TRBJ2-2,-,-,TGTGCCAGCAAAGAGGGTCCGAACACCGGGGAGCTGTTTTTT,CASKEGPNTGELFF
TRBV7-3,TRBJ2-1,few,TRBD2,TGTGCCAGCAGCTTATTACTAGCGGGAACCTACAATGAGCAGTTCTTC,CASSLLLAGTYNEQFF
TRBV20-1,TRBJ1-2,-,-,TGCAGTGCTCGCACGATCGGGGTAGGGTATGGCTACACCTTC,CSARTIGVGYGYTF
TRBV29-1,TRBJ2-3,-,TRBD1,TGCAGCTCCCTGACAGGGGGCACAGATACGCAGTATTTT,CSSLTGGTDTQYF
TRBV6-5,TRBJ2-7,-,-,TGTGCCAGCAGTTACGCAATAGGGGCGAACGAGCAGTACTTC,CASSYAIGANEQYF
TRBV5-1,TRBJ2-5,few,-,TGCGCCAGCAGCAACAGACAATCTAACCAAGAGACCCAGTACTTC,CASSNRQSNQETQYF
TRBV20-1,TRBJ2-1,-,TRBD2,TGCAGTGCTAGAGCCCTAGCGGGAGGAGGTGAGCAGTTCTTC,CSARALAGGGEQFF
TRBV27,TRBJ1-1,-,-,TGTGCCAGCAGTCCCACAGTCTCGAACACTGAAGCTTTCTTT,CASSPTVSNTEAFF
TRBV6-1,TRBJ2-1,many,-,TGTGCCAGCAGTGGCACCTCCGGTAGCGATGAGCAGTTCTTC,CASSGTSGSDEQFF
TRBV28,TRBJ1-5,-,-,TGTGCCAGCAGTTCGCCGACAGGATTCAATCAGCCCCAGCATTTT,CASSSPTGFNQPQHF
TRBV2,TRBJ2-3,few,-,TGTGCCAGCATTCTGGAGTACACAGATACGCAGTATTTT,CASILEYTDTQYF
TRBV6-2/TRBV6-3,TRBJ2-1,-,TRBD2,TGTGCCAGCAGTGGCGACAGGGCGATAGCGGGAGGCTACAATGAGCAGTTCTTC,CASSGDRAIAGGYNEQFF
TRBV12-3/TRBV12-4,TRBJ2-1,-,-,TGTGCCAGCAGTTTTAGCCGCCGACGGCACAATGAGCAGTTCTTC,CASSFSRRRHNEQFF
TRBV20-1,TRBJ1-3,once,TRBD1,TGCAGTGCTACCCGGGACAGGGGGCTGAACACCATATATTTT,CSATRDRGLNTIYF
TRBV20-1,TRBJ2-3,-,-,TGCAGTGCTAGAGATGATACGCAGTATTTT,CSARDDTQYF
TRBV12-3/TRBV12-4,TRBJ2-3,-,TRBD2,TGTGCCAGCAGTCCGTTCAGCGGGGAAGCCACAGATACGCAGTATTTT,CASSPFSGEATDTQYF
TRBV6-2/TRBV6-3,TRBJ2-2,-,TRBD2,TGTGCCAGCAGTTACCCTACTAGCGGGAGAAGTCCCGGGGAGCTGTTTTTT,CASSYPTSGRSPGELFF
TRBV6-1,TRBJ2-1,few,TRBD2,TGTGCCAGCAGTAGGACTAGCGGGAGTCTCATGAATGAGCAGTTCTTC,CASSRTSGSLMNEQFF
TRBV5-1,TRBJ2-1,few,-,TGCGCCAGCAGCTTGCAGCAGCGGGTGAATGAGCAGTTCTTC,CASSLQQRVNEQFF
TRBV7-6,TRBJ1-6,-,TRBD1,TGTGCCGGCAGCTCCTCGAACACAGGGGGAAGTTCACCCCTCCACTTT,CAGSSSNTGGSSPLHF
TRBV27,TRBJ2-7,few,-,TGTGCCAGCAGTAAATCCGCCCCCTACGAGCAGTACTTC,CASSKSAPYEQYF
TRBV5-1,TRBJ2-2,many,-,TGCGCCAGCAGCCCGCATTCCACCGGGGAGCTGTTTTTT,CASSPHSTGELFF
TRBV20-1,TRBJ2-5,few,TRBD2,TGCAGTGCCCTAGCGGGAGATCGGGAGACCCAGTACTTC,CSALAGDRETQYF
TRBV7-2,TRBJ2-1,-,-,TGTGCCAGCAGCCCGCAGAATATCAATGAGCAGTTCTTC,CASSPQNINEQFF
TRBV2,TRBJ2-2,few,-,TGTGCCAGCAGTGAAATCCTAGCGCCCAGGGAGTCCGGGGAGCTGTTTTTT,CASSEILAPRESGELFF
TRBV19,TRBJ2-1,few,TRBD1,TGTGCCAGTAGTATAGGGACAGGCTCCTACAATGAGCAGTTCTTC,CASSIGTGSYNEQFF
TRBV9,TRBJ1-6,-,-,TGTGCCAGCAGCGCCGACTTTCCACCCCTCCACTTT,CASSADFPPLHF
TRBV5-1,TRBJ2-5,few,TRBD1,TGCGCCAGCGGATATCGACAGGGGGGGCCGGAGACCCAGTACTTC,CASGYRQGGPETQYF
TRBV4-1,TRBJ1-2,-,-,TGCGCCAGCAGCCAAGATCTTAGATGGGACGGCTACACCTTC,CASSQDLRWDGYTF
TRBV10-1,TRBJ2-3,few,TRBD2,TGCGCCAGCAGTTCGACTAGCGGAGCAGTTACGCAGTATTTT,CASSSTSGAVTQYF
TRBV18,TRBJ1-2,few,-,TGTGCCAGCTCCCCCACCCAGGGGCGAAACACCTATGGCTACACCTTC,CASSPTQGRNTYGYTF
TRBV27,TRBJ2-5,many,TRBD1,TGTGCCAGCAGTTTATCGAGGACAGGGGCGTTTCCAGAGACCCAGTACTTC,CASSLSRTGAFPETQYF
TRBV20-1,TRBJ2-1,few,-,TGCAGTGCTAGGTCGGACGGCTACAATGAGCAGTTCTTC,CSARSDGYNEQFF
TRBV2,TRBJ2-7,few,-,TGTGCCAGCAGTGACATCGATTACGAGCAGTACTTC,CASSDIDYEQYF
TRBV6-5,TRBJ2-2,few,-,TGTGCCAGCAGTTTGAGACGTTACACCGGGGAGCTGTTTTTT,CASSLRRYTGELFF
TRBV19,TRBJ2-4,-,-,TGTGCCAGTAGTATGGAGGGTGCCAAAAACATTCAGTACTTC,CASSMEGAKNIQYF
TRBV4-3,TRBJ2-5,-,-,TGCGCCAGCAGCCAAGACCCGATTTCTAGCGTAAAGACCCAGTACTTC,CASSQDPISSVKTQYF
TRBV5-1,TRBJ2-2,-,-,TGCGCCAGCAGCTTATCGATCCGAGCGAACACCGGGGAGCTGTTTTTT,CASSLSIRANTGELFF
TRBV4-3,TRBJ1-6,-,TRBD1,TGCGCCAGCAGCCAACACGACGGGACAGGGTATTCAACCCTCCACTTT,CASSQHDGTGYSTLHF
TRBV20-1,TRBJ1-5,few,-,TGCAGTGCTTCAACCGTAGGGGGGAGGCAGCCCCAGCATTTT,CSASTVGGRQPQHF
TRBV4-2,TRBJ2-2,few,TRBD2,TGTGCCAGCAGCCAAGTAAGCGGGAGAAGTACCGGGGAGCTGTTTTTT,CASSQVSGRSTGELFF
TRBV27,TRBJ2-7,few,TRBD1,TGTGCCAGCAGTCCCGCCGGACAGGGAGCGTACGAGCAGTACTTC,CASSPAGQGAYEQYF
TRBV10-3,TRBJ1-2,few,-,TGTGCCATCAGTGAGGGGGACCCGAATAACTATGGCTACACCTTC,CAISEGDPNNYGYTF